The 22 T cell receptor beta chains below come from one sample, sequenced in a study of T cell responses to AZD1222 COVID-19 vaccine. The data were produced by immunoSEQ multiplex PCR, yet TCRdb's version contains in-frame clones alone and is incomplete. The sample holds about 55,000 clones, around nine tenths seen once. The sequenced sample was peripheral blood, obtained on day 0 of AZD1222 vaccination. The receptor set was obtained from an adult in good health.

J is TRBJ2-7 and V is TRBV7-2, with 7 positions matching TRBD2. Trimming at V came to 0 bases and at J to 3 bases, leaving 8 bases not matched to a gene. There are 16 residues in the CDR3. The V gene's germline CDR1 is SGHTA and CDR2 FQGNSA. CDR3 protein: CASSLASAGALYEQYF. In DNA, the CDR3 is TGTGCCAGCAGCTTAGCGAGTGCGGGAGCTCTCTACGAGCAGTACTTC.

This chain connects TRBV29-1 to TRBJ1-1, with a tentative D call TRBD1 (6 bases). The CDR3 loop spans 12 amino acids. V lost 3 bases and J lost 4, with 9 bases in between. The germline V gene has CDR1 SQVTM and CDR2 ANQGSEA. The CDR3 DNA is TGCAGCGTTGATGGGGGCGGCACTGAAGCTTTCTTT. Its protein product is CSVDGGGTEAFF.

The chain employs TRBV18 and TRBJ2-7; tentative D call: TRBD2 (5 bases). The CDR3 extends over 16 amino acids. V was cut by 1 base and J by 0 bases, with 13 bases left in between. Germline CDR1 and CDR2: KGHSH and LQKENI. CDR3 nucleotide sequence: TGTGCCAGCTCACCACTTCGGACTTCCTCCTCCTACGAGCAGTACTTC. This codes for CASSPLRTSSSYEQYF.

The chain recombines TRBV3-1 (or the pseudogene TRBV3-2) with TRBJ1-4, with D perhaps matching TRBD1 (5 bases). Germline V CDR1 and CDR2: LGHDT, YNNKEL (reference sequence). The CDR3 has 14 residues. Trimming took 2 bases from V and 8 from J, leaving 12 bases between them. The CDR3 DNA is TGTGCCAGCAGCCAACGGGGGGTGGGAGAAAAACTGTTTTTT. It translates to CASSQRGVGEKLFF.

This clone has a handful of counts. In nucleotides, the CDR3 is TGTGCCAGCAGCTACAAGCCGATATCGAACACCGGGGAGCTGTTTTTT. Its protein product is CASSYKPISNTGELFF. J is TRBJ2-2 and V is TRBV7-2; no reliable D call. V lost 4 bases and J 0 bases, leaving 12 bases between the germline ends. CDR1 SGHTA and CDR2 FQGNSA come from the germline V gene. The CDR3 consists of 16 residues.

V is TRBV11-2 and J is TRBJ1-4; 8 bases align to TRBD1. J lost 8 bases, V lost 2 bases, and 7 bases had no gene match. The V gene's germline CDR1 is SGHAT and CDR2 FQNNGV. The CDR3 is 15 residues long. The CDR3 here is CASSLNTGGDEKLFF. The CDR3 DNA sequence: TGTGCCAGCAGCTTAAATACAGGGGGGGACGAAAAACTGTTTTTT.

The V gene is TRBV19, the J gene TRBJ1-1; 11 positions match TRBD1. The CDR3 covers 14 residues. V lost 6 bases and J lost 4; bases outside the gene matches: 4. Germline V gene sequence: CDR1 LNHDA, CDR2 SQIVND (reference sequence). The CDR3 bases are TGTGCCAGTAGCCCCGGGACAGGGGGCACTGAAGCTTTCTTT. Encoded protein: CASSPGTGGTEAFF. Complete variable domain (other parts from reference TRBV19 and TRBJ1-1): DGGITQSPKYLFRKEGQNVTLSCEQNLNHDAMYWYRQDPGQGLRLIYYSQIVNDFQKGDIAEGYSVSREKKESFPLTVTSAQKNPTAFYLCASSPGTGGTEAFFGQGTRLTVV.

The rearrangement joins TRBV28 to TRBJ1-2; D is perhaps TRBD1 (5 bases). This CDR3 is 13 amino acids long. From germline, CDR1 is MDHEN and CDR2 SYDVKM. The ends were cut back, 8 bases at V and 8 bases at J, with 18 bases in the middle. CDR3 in DNA: TGTGCCAGCGGTCTACCGACAGTTTGGGGCTACACCTTC. Its translation: CASGLPTVWGYTF.

CDR3 residues: CATSGAWVGAGPVNEQFF. CDR3 coding DNA: TGTGCCACCAGTGGAGCCTGGGTGGGAGCGGGGCCCGTGAATGAGCAGTTCTTC. The chain employs TRBV24-1 and TRBJ2-1; 7 positions agree with TRBD2. J gave up 7 bases and V 5 bases, and 19 bases lay outside the gene matches. The CDR3 has 18 residues. From germline, CDR1 is KGHDR and CDR2 SFDVKD.

The chain is built from TRBV7-6 and TRBJ2-7; 8 bases map to TRBD2. Germline loops: CDR1 SGHVS, CDR2 FNYEAQ. The CDR3 sequence is 15 residues long. The ends lost 1 base at V and 0 bases at J; junction bases unmatched: 2. The CDR3: CASSLGSGNSYEQYF. CDR3 nucleotide sequence: TGTGCCAGCAGCTTAGGTAGCGGGAACTCCTACGAGCAGTACTTC.

The V and J genes are TRBV5-1 and TRBJ2-2, with a possible D match to TRBD1 (5 bases). CDR3 size: 16 residues. The ends were cut back, 0 bases at V and 3 bases at J, with 12 bases in the middle. The germline CDR1 and CDR2 sequences are SGHRS and YFSETQ. The CDR3 sequence is CASSLVGRADTGELFF. CDR3 nucleotide sequence: TGCGCCAGCAGCTTGGTGGGCAGGGCGGACACCGGGGAGCTGTTTTTT.

The gene calls are TRBV7-6 and TRBJ2-1, with D perhaps being TRBD1 or TRBD2 (5 bases each). There are 17 residues in the CDR3. Germline lookup yields CDR1 SGHVS and CDR2 FNYEAQ. Trimming left V 1 base short and J 0 bases short, with 13 bases between. CDR3 in amino acids: CASSLGGGLSSYNEQFF. The CDR3 DNA follows: TGTGCCAGCAGCTTAGGGGGCGGGCTGAGCTCCTACAATGAGCAGTTCTTC.

This chain joins TRBV7-9 and TRBJ2-3, with a weak D call TRBD1 (6 bases). With 4 bases removed from V and 5 bases from J, the gap between germline ends came to 7 bases. Germline loops: CDR1 SEHNR, CDR2 FQNEAQ (reference sequence). This CDR3 contains 12 residues. This CDR3 reads CASSSQGDTQYF. The CDR3 nucleotides are TGTGCCAGCAGCTCACAGGGAGATACGCAGTATTTT.

Written as DNA, the CDR3 is TGTGCCAGCAGTTTCGGGAGCTACAATGAGCAGTTCTTC. This codes for CASSFGSYNEQFF. The V gene is TRBV12-3 or TRBV12-4, the J gene TRBJ2-1; possibly TRBD2 for D (6 bases). Trimming shortened V by 3 bases and J by 3 bases, and 6 bases separated the two germline ends. This CDR3 is 13 amino acids long.

V and J are TRBV6-5 and TRBJ1-2, with no clear D. Germline V gives CDR1 MNHEY, CDR2 SVGAGI. This CDR3 spans 13 amino acids. Trimming removed 6 bases at V and 2 bases at J, with 10 bases between. Here the CDR3 reads CASRLGVNYGYTF. In nucleotides, the CDR3 is TGTGCCAGCAGGCTCGGGGTAAACTATGGCTACACCTTC.

The chain employs TRBV7-3 and TRBJ2-3, with 10 bases matching TRBD2. The CDR3 loop spans 16 amino acids. J lost 4 bases, V lost 1 base, and 5 bases had no gene match. Germline CDR1 reads SGHTA; CDR2 reads FQGTGA. CDR3 sequence: CASSLNPSGRSDTQYF. The CDR3 DNA follows: TGTGCCAGCAGCTTAAACCCTAGCGGGAGATCAGATACGCAGTATTTT.

In this sample, this clone turned up once. The genes are TRBV7-9 and TRBJ2-1; 8 nucleotides line up with TRBD2. This CDR3 is built from 16 residues. Germline-derived CDR1 and CDR2 are SEHNR and FQNEAQ (reference sequence). The V segment lost 5 bases and the J segment 7 bases; nucleotides outside the gene matches: 13. In DNA, the CDR3 is TGTGCCAGCAGCGCCTCCGTGCGGGAGGTAGAGAATGAGCAGTTCTTC. This codes for CASSASVREVENEQFF.

V usage is TRBV7-2 and J usage is TRBJ2-2; no clear D gene. The CDR3 runs to 12 residues. From germline, CDR1 is SGHTA and CDR2 FQGNSA. Trimming removed 1 base at V and 7 bases at J, with 4 bases between. The CDR3 DNA reads TGTGCCAGCAGCTTAGAGGTCGGGGAGCTGTTTTTT. As protein: CASSLEVGELFF. Full variable domain (remainder filled in from reference TRBV7-2 and TRBJ2-2): GAGVSQSPSNKVTEKGKDVELRCDPISGHTALYWYRQSLGQGLEFLIYFQGNSAPDKSGLPSDRFSAERTGGSVSTLTIQRTQQEDSAVYLCASSLEVGELFFGEGSRLTVL.

This clone was recorded a few times. The V call is TRBV30, the J call TRBJ1-1; 11 bases are shared with TRBD1. The CDR3 length is 13 residues. V trimming: 3 bases; J trimming: 3 bases; junction bases outside the gene matches: 0. Germline V CDR1 and CDR2: GTSNPN, SVGIG (reference sequence). Written as DNA, the CDR3 is TGTGCCTGGAGGGACAGGGGGCACACTGAAGCTTTCTTT. Protein sequence: CAWRDRGHTEAFF. The full variable domain, with the rest looked up from reference TRBV30 and TRBJ1-1, is SQTIHQWPATLVQPVGSPLSLECTVEGTSNPNLYWYRQAAGRGLQLLFYSVGIGQISSEVPQNLSASRPQDRQFILSSKKLLLSDSGFYLCAWRDRGHTEAFFGQGTRLTVV.

V and J are TRBV6-5 and TRBJ2-7, with 10 positions matching TRBD2. V was clipped by 8 bases and J by 3 bases; unmatched bases: 4. Germline lookup yields CDR1 MNHEY and CDR2 SVGAGI. The CDR3 covers 13 residues. Written as DNA, the CDR3 is TGTGCCAGCGCCACTAGCGGGAACTACGAGCAGTACTTC. Its protein is CASATSGNYEQYF.

V and J are TRBV27 and TRBJ1-3, with unresolved D. CDR1 is MNHEY and CDR2 is SMNVEV in the germline V gene (reference sequence). V was cut by 5 bases and J by 5 bases, with 10 bases left in between. The CDR3 runs 13 residues. Written as DNA, the CDR3 is TGTGCCAGCAGTACCGGACGGAGAAACACCATATATTTT. Its protein is CASSTGRRNTIYF.

This sequence joins TRBV6-2 or TRBV6-3 and TRBJ2-4; D unresolved. The CDR3 runs to 16 residues. Trimming took off 2 bases at V and 0 bases at J, with 11 bases between the two ends. The germline gives CDR1 MNHEY, CDR2 SVGEGT. CDR3 nucleotide sequence: TGTGCCAGCAGTTACAGACTTTTATCAGCCAAAAACATTCAGTACTTC. Its protein is CASSYRLLSAKNIQYF.